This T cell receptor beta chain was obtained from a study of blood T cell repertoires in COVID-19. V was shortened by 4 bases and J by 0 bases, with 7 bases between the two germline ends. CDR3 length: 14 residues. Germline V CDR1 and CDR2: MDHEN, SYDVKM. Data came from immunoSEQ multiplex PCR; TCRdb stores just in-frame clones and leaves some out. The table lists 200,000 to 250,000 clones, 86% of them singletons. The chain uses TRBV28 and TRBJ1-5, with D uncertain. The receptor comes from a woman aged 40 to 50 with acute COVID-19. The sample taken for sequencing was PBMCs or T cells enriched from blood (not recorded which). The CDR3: CASSWAYSNQPQHF. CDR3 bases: TGTGCCAGCAGTTGGGCATATAGCAATCAGCCCCAGCATTTT. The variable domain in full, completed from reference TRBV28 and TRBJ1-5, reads DVKVTQSSRYLVKRTGEKVFLECVQDMDHENMFWYRQDPGLGLRLIYFSYDVKMKEKGDIPEGYSVSREKKERFSLILESASTNQTSMYLCASSWAYSNQPQHFGDGTRLSIL.